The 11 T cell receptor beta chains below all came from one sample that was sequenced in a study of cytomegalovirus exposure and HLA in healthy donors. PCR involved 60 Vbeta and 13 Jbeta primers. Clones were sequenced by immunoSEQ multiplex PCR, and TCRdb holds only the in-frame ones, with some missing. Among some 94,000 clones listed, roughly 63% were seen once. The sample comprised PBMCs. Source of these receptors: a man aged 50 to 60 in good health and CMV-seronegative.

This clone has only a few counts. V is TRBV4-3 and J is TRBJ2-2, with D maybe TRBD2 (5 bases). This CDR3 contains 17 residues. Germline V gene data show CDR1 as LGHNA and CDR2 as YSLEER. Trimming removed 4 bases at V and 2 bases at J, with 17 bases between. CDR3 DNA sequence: TGCGCCAGCAGCCGGAAGATTCTAGGACTCAACACCGGGGAGCTGTTTTTT. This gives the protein CASSRKILGLNTGELFF.

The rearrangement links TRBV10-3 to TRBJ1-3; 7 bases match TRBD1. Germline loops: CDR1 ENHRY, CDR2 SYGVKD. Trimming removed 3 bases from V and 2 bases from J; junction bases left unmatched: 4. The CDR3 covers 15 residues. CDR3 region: CAISDEDRTGNTIYF. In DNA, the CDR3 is TGTGCCATCAGTGATGAGGACAGGACTGGAAACACCATATATTTT.

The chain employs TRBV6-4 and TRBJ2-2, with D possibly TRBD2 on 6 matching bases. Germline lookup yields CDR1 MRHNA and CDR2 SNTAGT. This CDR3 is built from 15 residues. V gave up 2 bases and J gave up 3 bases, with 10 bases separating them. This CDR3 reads CASSDEGGDTGELFF. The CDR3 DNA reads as TGTGCCAGCAGTGACGAGGGAGGAGACACCGGGGAGCTGTTTTTT.

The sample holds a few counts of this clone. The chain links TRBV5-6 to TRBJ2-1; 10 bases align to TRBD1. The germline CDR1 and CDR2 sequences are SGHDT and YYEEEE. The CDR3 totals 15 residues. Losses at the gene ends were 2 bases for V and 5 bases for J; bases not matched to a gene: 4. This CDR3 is CASSLLDRGNNEQFF. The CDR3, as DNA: TGTGCCAGCAGCTTATTGGACAGGGGGAACAATGAGCAGTTCTTC. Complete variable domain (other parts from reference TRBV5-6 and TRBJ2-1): DAGVTQSPTHLIKTRGQQVTLRCSPKSGHDTVSWYQQALGQGPQFIFQYYEEEERQRGNFPDRFSGHQFPNYSSELNVNALLLGDSALYLCASSLLDRGNNEQFFGPGTRLTVL.

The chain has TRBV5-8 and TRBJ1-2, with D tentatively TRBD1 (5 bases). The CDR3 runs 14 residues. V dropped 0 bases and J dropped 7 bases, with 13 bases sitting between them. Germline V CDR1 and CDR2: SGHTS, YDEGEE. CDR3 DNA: TGTGCCAGCAGCTTGGAGGGGCGGAGAAGTGGCTACACCTTC. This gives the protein CASSLEGRRSGYTF. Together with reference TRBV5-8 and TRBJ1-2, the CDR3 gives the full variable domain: EAGVTQSPTHLIKTRGQQATLRCSPISGHTSVYWYQQALGLGLQFLLWYDEGEERNRGNFPPRFSGRQFPNYSSELNVNALELEDSALYLCASSLEGRRSGYTFGSGTRLTVV.

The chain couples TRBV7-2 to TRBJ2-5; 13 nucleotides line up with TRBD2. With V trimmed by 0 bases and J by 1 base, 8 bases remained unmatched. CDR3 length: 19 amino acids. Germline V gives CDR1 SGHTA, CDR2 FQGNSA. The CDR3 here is CASSLAWTSGGTSQETQYF. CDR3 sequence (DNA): TGTGCCAGCAGCTTAGCATGGACTAGCGGGGGTACTTCCCAAGAGACCCAGTACTTC.

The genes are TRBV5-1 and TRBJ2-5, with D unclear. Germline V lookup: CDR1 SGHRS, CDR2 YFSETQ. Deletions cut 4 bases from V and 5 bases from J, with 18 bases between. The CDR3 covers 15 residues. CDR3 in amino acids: CASSEERPEWETQYF. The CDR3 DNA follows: TGCGCCAGCAGCGAGGAGCGTCCAGAGTGGGAGACCCAGTACTTC.

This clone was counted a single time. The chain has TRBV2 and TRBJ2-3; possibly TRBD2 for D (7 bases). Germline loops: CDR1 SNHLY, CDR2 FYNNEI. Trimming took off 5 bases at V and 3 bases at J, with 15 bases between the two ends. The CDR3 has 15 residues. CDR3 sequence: CASSLGAGETDTQYF. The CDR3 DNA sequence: TGTGCCAGCAGTCTGGGGGCGGGGGAGACAGATACGCAGTATTTT.

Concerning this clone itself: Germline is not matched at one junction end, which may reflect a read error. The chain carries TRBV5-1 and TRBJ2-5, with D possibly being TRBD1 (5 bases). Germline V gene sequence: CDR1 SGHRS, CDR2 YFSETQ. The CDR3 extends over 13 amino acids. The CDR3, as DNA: TGCGCCAGCTGCTTTGACAGCCAAGAGACCCAGTACTTC. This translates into CASCFDSQETQYF.

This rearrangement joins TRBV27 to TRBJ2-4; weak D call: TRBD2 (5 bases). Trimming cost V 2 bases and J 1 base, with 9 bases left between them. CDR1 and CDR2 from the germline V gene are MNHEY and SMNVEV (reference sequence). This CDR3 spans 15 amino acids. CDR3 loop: CASSLSTGAKNIQYF. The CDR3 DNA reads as TGTGCCAGCAGTTTAAGCACGGGGGCCAAAAACATTCAGTACTTC.

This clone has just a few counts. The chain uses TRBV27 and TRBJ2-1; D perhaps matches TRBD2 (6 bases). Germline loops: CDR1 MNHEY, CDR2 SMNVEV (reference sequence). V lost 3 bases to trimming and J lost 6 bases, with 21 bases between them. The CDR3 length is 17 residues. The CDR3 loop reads CASSLQGWRDRGNEQFF. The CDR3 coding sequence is TGTGCCAGCAGTTTGCAGGGTTGGCGGGATAGAGGCAATGAGCAGTTCTTC.